This entry describes one T cell receptor beta chain. Its antigen is currently not known. Base qualities are not recorded, but no much larger clone differs from it by a single base. The trial excluded patients who had a history of autoimmune disease or were on systemic immunosuppression. Peripheral blood for TCR sequencing was collected from all dose cohorts at baseline, on cycle 4 day 1, and on cycle 7 day 1. Samples came from an open-label, multicenter, first-in-human phase I dose-escalation trial of ivuxolimab. Adults with locally advanced or metastatic melanoma, renal cell carcinoma, hepatocellular carcinoma or head and neck squamous cell carcinoma were enrolled in the trial. Before TCR sequencing, CD4+ T cells and CD8+ T cells were sorted from peripheral blood as separate populations. This specimen comes from a study of OX40 agonist ivuxolimab in advanced cancers. For the wider study: The costimulatory receptor OX40 (CD134) was targeted by ivuxolimab, a fully human IgG2 agonistic monoclonal antibody. Intravenous ivuxolimab was administered to patients every 2 weeks at six dose levels: 0.01, 0.1, 0.3, 1.5, 3 and 10 mg/kg. Of the roughly 51 dose-escalation patients, hepatocellular carcinoma was present in around 20, melanoma in roughly 15, renal cell carcinoma in 9 and head and neck cancer in 9. In the dose-escalation cohort, 75% to 90% of patients were male, and the mean age was roughly 60 years with a range of about 20 to 90. Prior anti-PD-1, anti-PD-L1 or anti-CTLA-4 therapy was permitted, and checkpoint inhibitors had been received by more than 35% of dose-escalation patients. Partial responses occurred in three dose-escalation patients: two with cutaneous melanoma and one with hepatocellular carcinoma. The point of sequencing TCRbeta in the periphery was to test whether ivuxolimab changed TCR sequence diversity and drove clonal T-cell expansion. The monotherapy dose-escalation portion (N of about 50 patients) of the phase I ivuxolimab trial is reported in the paper.

Study-wide findings and limitations: After ivuxolimab, CD8+ T cells had more expanded clones than CD4+ T cells on average. Partial responders in the 0.1-3.0 mg/kg groups had among the lowest normalized peripheral clonal expansion, especially among CD8+ T cells. At doses from 0.1 to 3.0 mg/kg, clonal expansion was seen in both CD4+ and CD8+ blood T cells between baseline and week 6. Low levels of normalized T-cell clonal expansion were also seen in some nonresponding patients. The antigen specificity of the clonally expanded peripheral T cells was not determined.

CDR1 and CDR2 are read off the germline V gene as MRHNA and SNTAGT. The V and J ends are trimmed by 6 bases and 6 bases, leaving 14 bases between them. The CDR3, cysteine through phenylalanine, is 13 amino acids long. The CDR3 DNA has 39 bases and is translated from base 1. For sequencing of the TCRbeta CDR3 region, genomic DNA was extracted from the sorted cells. The immunoSEQ Assay was used to sequence the TCRbeta CDR3 regions. TCRdb took over this immuneACCESS table, retaining in-frame rearrangements with V and J assigned. Such tables are incomplete; in checked studies, under half of the missing clones stem from an unresolved V gene, and the remainder is unexplained. The sample includes roughly 50,000 clones, with about 90% observed a single time. The leading ten clones occupy 10% to 15% of the sample.

The V gene is TRBV6-4 and the J gene is TRBJ1-2; the D gene is perhaps TRBD1, from 6 matching bases. This receptor was taken from an adult with an advanced solid tumor such as melanoma, head and neck, liver or kidney cancer. The sequenced sample was CD4+ or CD8+ T cells sorted from blood, obtained in a trial of the OX40 agonist ivuxolimab. CDR3 reads: CASSPGRGDGYTF. The nucleotide sequence is given as TGTGCCAGCAGCCCTGGCAGGGGTGATGGCTACACCTTC.